The T cell receptor beta chain under discussion was sequenced for a study of lymphopenia after photon versus proton radiotherapy. The study's findings and limits: After the lymphocyte nadir, photon-treated repertoires showed oligoclonal expansion, especially of CD8+ Temra cells. Relative stability marked proton patients; photon patients lost diversity and naive cells.

TCRdb's copy holds only in-frame clones and misses some; the assay was immunoSEQ multiplex PCR. This sample has 15,000 to 20,000 clones, with more than 75% found just once. The CDR3 runs to 15 residues. Trimming pared 2 bases from V and 2 bases from J, leaving 10 bases between. Germline V gives CDR1 LNHDA, CDR2 SQIVND (reference sequence). As concerns this clone: Its antigen is not known.

The clonotype comes from a man between 65 and 85 years old with pancreatic cancer. This chain joins TRBV19 and TRBJ1-5, with D possibly matching TRBD1 (6 bases). The sample in question was peripheral blood, obtained from a patient treated with proton-based radiotherapy. The DNA for the CDR3 is TGTGCCAGTAGTATACGGGGGGCCGGCAATCAGCCCCAGCATTTT. This sequence encodes CASSIRGAGNQPQHF.